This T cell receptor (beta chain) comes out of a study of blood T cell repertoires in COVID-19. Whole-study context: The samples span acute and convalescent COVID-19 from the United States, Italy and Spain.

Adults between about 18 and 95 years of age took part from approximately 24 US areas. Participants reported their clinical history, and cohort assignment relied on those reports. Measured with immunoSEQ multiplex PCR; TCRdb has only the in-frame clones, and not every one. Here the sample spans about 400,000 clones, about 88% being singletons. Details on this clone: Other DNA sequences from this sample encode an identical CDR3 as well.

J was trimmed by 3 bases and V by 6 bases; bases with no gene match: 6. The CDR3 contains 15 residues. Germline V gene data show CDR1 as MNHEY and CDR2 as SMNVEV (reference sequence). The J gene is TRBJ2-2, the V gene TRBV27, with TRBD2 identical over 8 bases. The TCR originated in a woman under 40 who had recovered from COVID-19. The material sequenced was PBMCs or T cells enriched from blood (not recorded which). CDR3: CASSPSGGDTGELFF. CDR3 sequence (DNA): TGTGCCAGCAGCCCATCCGGGGGGGACACCGGGGAGCTGTTTTTT.